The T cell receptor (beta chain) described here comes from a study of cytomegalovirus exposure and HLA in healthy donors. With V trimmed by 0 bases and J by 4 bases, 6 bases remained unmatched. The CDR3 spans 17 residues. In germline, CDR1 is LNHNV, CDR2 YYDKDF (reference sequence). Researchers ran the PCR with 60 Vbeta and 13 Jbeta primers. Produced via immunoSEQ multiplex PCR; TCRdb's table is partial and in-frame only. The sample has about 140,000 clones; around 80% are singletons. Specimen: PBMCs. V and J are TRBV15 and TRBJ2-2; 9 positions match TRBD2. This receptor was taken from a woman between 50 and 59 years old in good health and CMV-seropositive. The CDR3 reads CATSRDAGGGGTGELFF. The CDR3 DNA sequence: TGTGCCACCAGCAGAGATGCGGGCGGGGGGGGCACCGGGGAGCTGTTTTTT.